This record covers a single TCR beta chain. Its antigen is undetermined. The data originate from a study of graft-versus-host responses after intestinal transplantation. Between the trimmed V and J ends, which lost 3 bases and 2 bases, there was a span of 16 bases. Germline assignment: CDR1 SGHRS and CDR2 YFSETQ. This CDR3 has 16 amino acids. Some clones are missing from TCRdb's copy, which holds only in-frame ones; the method was immunoSEQ multiplex PCR. The sample includes around 87,000 clones, around 90% of them seen just once. This clonotype was obtained from a human donor who was the organ donor for an intestinal transplant. The specimen comprised unstimulated CD8+ T cells sorted from spleen or lymph node cells, sampled before transplant. The V call is TRBV5-1, the J call TRBJ2-3; maybe TRBD2 (6 bases). CDR3 nucleotide sequence: TGCGCCAGCAGCTCCTCTAGCGTTAGACTCACAGATACGCAGTATTTT. This sequence encodes CASSSSSVRLTDTQYF.